This entry concerns a single T cell receptor (beta chain). This entry is derived from a study of blood T cell repertoires in COVID-19. Original data processing: From reference gene primer amplification, estimates of nucleated cell counts were derived. The method was immunoSEQ multiplex PCR; TCRdb's version includes in-frame clones alone and lacks a portion of them. For V, J and clone size, that table is used; D and trimming come from the DNA. There are under 100,000 clones in the sample; over 75% occur only once, and more than 2% lies in the top ten. Trimming removed 3 bases from V and 4 bases from J, with 8 bases in between. This CDR3 has 13 residues.

Sequenced input: peripheral blood. The chain has TRBV12-3 or TRBV12-4 and TRBJ2-3; D is possibly TRBD1 (6 bases). The receptor was derived from a woman aged 70-85 years with acute or convalescent COVID-19. CDR3 sequence: CASSLSGADTQYF. CDR3 nucleotide sequence: TGTGCCAGCAGTTTGTCAGGGGCAGATACGCAGTATTTT.